A selection of T cell receptor beta chains follows, all from one sample in a study of OX40 agonist ivuxolimab in advanced cancers. The table came from immunoSEQ multiplex PCR; TCRdb's copy has only in-frame clones and leaves some out. The table has 84,000 or so clones, about nine tenths seen once. Material: CD4+ or CD8+ T cells sorted from blood, obtained in a trial of the OX40 agonist ivuxolimab. The origin of the receptors is an adult with an advanced solid tumor such as melanoma, head and neck, liver or kidney cancer. Both conserved end residues are part of each CDR3. A D gene is named only where the DNA matches it firmly. Clone size is not always given. Where it is, it says once, few, many or a class for expanded clones.

-,once,TRBV2,TRBJ2-3,TGTGCCAGCAGTTGGGACACCACAGATACGCAGTATTTT,CASSWDTTDTQYF
-,-,TRBV6-5,TRBJ2-7,TGTGCCAGCAGTTCGGACACCTACGAGCAGTACTTC,CASSSDTYEQYF
TRBD2,-,TRBV5-1,TRBJ2-5,TGCGCCAGCAGCTCCGGGGCGGGAGCGGAGACCCAGTACTTC,CASSSGAGAETQYF
-,-,TRBV18,TRBJ2-1,TGTGCCAGCTCACCACCAGAGGGCTCCTACAATGAGCAGTTCTTC,CASSPPEGSYNEQFF
TRBD1,few,TRBV5-1,TRBJ1-3,TGCGCCAGCGGACAGGGTTATGGAAACACCATATATTTT,CASGQGYGNTIYF
TRBD2,-,TRBV5-1,TRBJ2-5,TGCGCCAGCGGCTGGCGGGAGCAAGAGACCCAGTACTTC,CASGWREQETQYF
-,-,TRBV11-1,TRBJ2-2,TGTGCCAGCAGCCTCTCCTACACTGGGGAGCTGTTTTTT,CASSLSYTGELFF
-,-,TRBV7-9,TRBJ2-2,TGTGCCAGCAGCCTAAGGGGGGAAGAGCGCGGGGAGCTGTTTTTT,CASSLRGEERGELFF
-,-,TRBV13,TRBJ2-5,TGTGCCAGCAGCTTAGGGGTGGAGCGCTGGGAGACCCAGTACTTC,CASSLGVERWETQYF
TRBD1,-,TRBV6-5,TRBJ1-4,TGTGCCAGCGGCCTGGCGACAGGGGGAAATGAAAAACTGTTTTTT,CASGLATGGNEKLFF
-,-,TRBV6-6,TRBJ1-5,TGTGCCAGCAGGGGCACAGGCGATCCCCAGCATTTT,CASRGTGDPQHF
TRBD2,-,TRBV4-1,TRBJ2-1,TGCGCCAGCAGCCCCTTAGGTGAGGGACTAGCGGGGCGGTGGCAGTTCTTC,CASSPLGEGLAGRWQFF
-,-,TRBV21-1,TRBJ1-3,TGTGCCAGCAGCCCCCAGAGGGACAGGGCAGGAAACACCATATATTTT,CASSPQRDRAGNTIYF
-,-,TRBV4-1,TRBJ2-5,TGCGCCAGCAGCCATGGGGGCTACCAAGAGACCCAGTACTTC,CASSHGGYQETQYF
-,-,TRBV19,TRBJ1-1,TGTGCCAGTACGGGGACCCCTAACACTGAAGCTTTCTTT,CASTGTPNTEAFF
-,-,TRBV2,TRBJ1-4,TGTGCCAGCAGCCCCCAGAGCGGAAAACTGTTTTTT,CASSPQSGKLFF
-,-,TRBV25-1,TRBJ2-1,TGTGCCAGCAGTGATGTAATATCATCGAGCTCCTACAATGAGCAGTTCTTC,CASSDVISSSSYNEQFF
-,-,TRBV5-1,TRBJ1-2,TGCGCCAGCAGCTTGGGCACAGGGATGCGGGGCTACACCTTC,CASSLGTGMRGYTF
-,-,TRBV2,TRBJ1-5,TGTGCCAGCAGTGGGAAGGCAGGCCTCAATCAGCCCCAGCATTTT,CASSGKAGLNQPQHF
-,once,TRBV5-1,TRBJ2-5,TGCGCCAGCAGCTTGATGAGAGAAGAGACCCAGTACTTC,CASSLMREETQYF
-,-,TRBV4-1,TRBJ1-5,TGCGCCAGCAGCCAAGGGGCAGGCGGCGATCAGCCCCAGCATTTT,CASSQGAGGDQPQHF
-,-,TRBV19,TRBJ2-2,TGTGCCAGTAGCCCGGGTCTGCAGAACACCGGGGAGCTGTTTTTT,CASSPGLQNTGELFF
-,-,TRBV9,TRBJ2-1,TGTGCCAGCAGCGTGGGGATAGGGGCGGGGACCTACAATGAGCAGTTCTTC,CASSVGIGAGTYNEQFF
TRBD1,few,TRBV2,TRBJ2-1,TGTGCCAGCAGTTACAGGGGGCGGTCCTACAATGAGCAGTTCTTC,CASSYRGRSYNEQFF
TRBD1,-,TRBV5-4,TRBJ2-3,TGTGCCAGCAGCTTGGAGTCTGGGACAGGGGGCTCCGGGAAGTATTTT,CASSLESGTGGSGKYF
-,once,TRBV5-1,TRBJ2-1,TGCGCCAGCAGCCCGTTCGGGGGAAACAATGAGCAGTTCTTC,CASSPFGGNNEQFF
TRBD1,-,TRBV11-3,TRBJ2-5,TGTGCCAGCAGCCCCCGGGGACAGGGTTGGGAGACCCAGTACTTC,CASSPRGQGWETQYF
-,-,TRBV12-5,TRBJ1-1,TGTGCTAGTGGTTTGACACGGACAGTTTCTGGCACTGAAGCTTTCTTT,CASGLTRTVSGTEAFF
-,-,TRBV29-1,TRBJ2-3,TGCAGCGGATCGACTACCACAGATACGCAGTATTTT,CSGSTTTDTQYF
-,-,TRBV5-1,TRBJ2-3,TGCGCCAGCAGCTTAACGGGAGAAGGAACAGATACGCAGTATTTT,CASSLTGEGTDTQYF
-,-,TRBV7-2,TRBJ1-5,TGTGCCAGCAGCCCAGTAACCGGCAATCAGCCCCAGCATTTT,CASSPVTGNQPQHF
-,-,TRBV6-5,TRBJ2-2,TGTGCCAGCAGTTACCAACAGGTCGGAGGGGAGCTGTTTTTT,CASSYQQVGGELFF
TRBD1,-,TRBV5-1,TRBJ1-2,TGCGCCAGCAGCTTGATCGCGACAGGGGGACAAAACTATGGCTACACCTTC,CASSLIATGGQNYGYTF
TRBD2,-,TRBV4-2,TRBJ2-1,TGTGCCAGCAGCCAAGTTGGACTAGCCGATGAGCAGTTCTTC,CASSQVGLADEQFF
-,-,TRBV11-3,TRBJ2-2,TGTGCCAGCAGTCGAGGAGGCCCCACGCAGGGGGAGCTGTTTTTT,CASSRGGPTQGELFF
TRBD2,-,TRBV4-2,TRBJ2-5,TGTGCCAGCAGCCAAGCGGCGGGAGCGGGGCAAGAGACCCAGTACTTC,CASSQAAGAGQETQYF
-,-,TRBV5-1,TRBJ2-3,TGCGCCAGCAGCTTGGACAGGGATGGTCCAGATACGCAGTATTTT,CASSLDRDGPDTQYF
-,once,TRBV5-1,TRBJ1-4,TGCGCCAGCAGCTTGGAAGGGTCGGGTGAAAAACTGTTTTTT,CASSLEGSGEKLFF
-,-,TRBV2,TRBJ2-1,TGTGCCAGCAGTGTGCGTCCCGGTTATTCGGGAAGGGACAATGAGCAGTTCTTC,CASSVRPGYSGRDNEQFF
-,-,TRBV7-9,TRBJ2-4,TGTGCCAGCAGCTTAGTTTCGGGAGAGGTAGCCAAAAACATTCAGTACTTC,CASSLVSGEVAKNIQYF
TRBD1,-,TRBV5-4,TRBJ1-2,TGTGCCAGCAGCCTCGGAGGGGGCGGGAATGGCTACACCTTC,CASSLGGGGNGYTF